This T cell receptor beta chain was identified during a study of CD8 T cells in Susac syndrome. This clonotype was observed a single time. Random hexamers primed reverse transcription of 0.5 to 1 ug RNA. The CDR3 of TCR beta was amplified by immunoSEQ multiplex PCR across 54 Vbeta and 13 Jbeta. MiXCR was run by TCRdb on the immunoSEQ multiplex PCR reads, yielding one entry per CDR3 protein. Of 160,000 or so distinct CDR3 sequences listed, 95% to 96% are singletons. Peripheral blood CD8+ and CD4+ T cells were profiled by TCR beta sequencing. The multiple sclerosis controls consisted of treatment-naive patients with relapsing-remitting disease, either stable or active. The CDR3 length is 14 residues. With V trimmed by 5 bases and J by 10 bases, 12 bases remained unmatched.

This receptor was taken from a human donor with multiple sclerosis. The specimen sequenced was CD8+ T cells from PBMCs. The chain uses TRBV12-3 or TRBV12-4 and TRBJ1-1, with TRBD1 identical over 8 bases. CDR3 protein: CASSAYPGGGRAFF. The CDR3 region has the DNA TGTGCCAGCAGTGCATACCCAGGGGGCGGACGAGCTTTCTTT.